A single TCR beta chain is shown here with its context. The antigen remains undetermined. The PCR had 60 Vbeta and 13 Jbeta primers. TCRdb's table, derived via immunoSEQ multiplex PCR, lists solely in-frame clones and lacks some. The sample comprises tens of thousands of clones, 75% of which are singletons, and 2% to 2.5% rests with the top ten. Trimming removed 0 bases from V and 5 bases from J; junction bases left unmatched: 12. Per germline, CDR1 MGHRA and CDR2 YSYEKL. The CDR3 sequence is 17 residues long. This record belongs to a study of cytomegalovirus exposure and HLA in healthy donors. At the level of the study: In an early release, HLA-typed donors contributed about 80 million unique TCR sequences.

Broader study findings: Prediction of most subjects' HLA-A and HLA-B alleles by TCR beta sequences was reportedly accurate.

The sample comprised PBMCs. V and J are TRBV4-1 and TRBJ2-7; 8 nucleotides line up with TRBD1. The sequence was obtained from a man in his forties or fifties in good health and CMV-seronegative. In DNA, the CDR3 is TGCGCCAGCAGCCAAGATCCCCCCGGACAGGGAAGTCACGAGCAGTACTTC. It codes for CASSQDPPGQGSHEQYF.